This T cell receptor (beta chain) was recovered during a study of regulatory T cells in long-lasting Graves disease. Study-wide background: Less than 3 months of antithyroid drugs had been taken by newly diagnosed Graves' patients.

To make TCR beta libraries, researchers used iRepertoire HTBI primers and Arm-PCR of CDR3 regions. MiXCR, run by TCRdb on the multiplex PCR reads, gives a single entry per CDR3 protein. The data contain around 250,000 distinct CDR3 sequences, around 18% of them singletons. Trimming shortened V by 11 bases and J by 6 bases, and 29 bases separated the two germline ends. The CDR3 extends over 16 amino acids. Germline V gene lookup returns CDR1 MNHEY and CDR2 SMNVEV (reference sequence). This clonotype was recorded once. The time point: newly diagnosed GD, antithyroid drugs for less than 3 months. TCR sequences were obtained from RNA taken from PBMCs. This sample was shared with a second study, whose subject was T cells in Graves' hyperthyroidism and ophthalmopathy.

This clonotype was sampled from a woman in her 30s with Graves disease. The rearrangement joins TRBV27 to TRBJ2-7; the D gene is possibly TRBD1 (6 bases). The sequenced sample was peripheral blood mononuclear cells (PBMCs), obtained at new diagnosis, from a patient treated with antithyroid drugs. CDR3 nucleotides: TGTGCCGACAGCCCCGTCCGGGACAAGGGGGTTCTCGAGCAGTACTTC. This sequence encodes CADSPVRDKGVLEQYF.